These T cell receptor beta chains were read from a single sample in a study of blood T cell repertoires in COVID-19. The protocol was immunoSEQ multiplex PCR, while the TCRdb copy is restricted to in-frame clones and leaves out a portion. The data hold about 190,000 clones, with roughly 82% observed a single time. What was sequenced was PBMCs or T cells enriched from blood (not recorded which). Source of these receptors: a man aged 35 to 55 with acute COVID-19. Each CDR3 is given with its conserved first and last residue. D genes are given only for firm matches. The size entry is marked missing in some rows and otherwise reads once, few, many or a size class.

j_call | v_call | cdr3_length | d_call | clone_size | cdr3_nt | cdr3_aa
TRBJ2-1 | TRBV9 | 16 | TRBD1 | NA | TGTGCCAGCAGCGTAGCTCTCCAGGGGGATTCTTATGAGCAGTTCTTC | CASSVALQGDSYEQFF
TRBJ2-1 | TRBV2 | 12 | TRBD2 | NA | TGTGCCAGCAGTAGTCCTAGCGGTGAGCAGTTCTTC | CASSSPSGEQFF
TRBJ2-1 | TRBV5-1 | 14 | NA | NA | TGCGCCAGCAGGGAGGAGGGCCTCTACAATGAGCAGTTCTTC | CASREEGLYNEQFF
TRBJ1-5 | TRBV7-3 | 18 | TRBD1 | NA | TGTGCCAGCAGCTTTAATCCCCATAAGACAGGGGTGAAACAGCCCCAGCATTTT | CASSFNPHKTGVKQPQHF
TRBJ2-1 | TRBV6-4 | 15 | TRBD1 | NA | TGTGCCAACCCTCCTGGACAGGAACCTAGTGAGAAGCAGTTCTTC | CANPPGQEPSEKQFF
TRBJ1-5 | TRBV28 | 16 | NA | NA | TGTGCCAGCAGTTTACCAGGACCCGGGGAGGGTCAGCCCCAGCATTTT | CASSLPGPGEGQPQHF
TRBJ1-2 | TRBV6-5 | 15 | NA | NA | TGTGCCAGCAGTCCTATACAATCGGGGAGATATGGCTACACCTTC | CASSPIQSGRYGYTF
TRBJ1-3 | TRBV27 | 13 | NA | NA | TGTGCCAGCAGTTCCTTCTCTGGAAACACCATATATTTT | CASSSFSGNTIYF
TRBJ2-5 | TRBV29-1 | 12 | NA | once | TGCAGCGTTGAGCGGGCCCTTTGGACCCAGTACTTC | CSVERALWTQYF
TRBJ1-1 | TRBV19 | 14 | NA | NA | TGTGCCAGTAGTGGTAATCAGGGTATGACTGAAGCTTTCTTT | CASSGNQGMTEAFF
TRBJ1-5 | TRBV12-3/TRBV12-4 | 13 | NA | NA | TGTGCCAGCAGTTTGAGGGAAAGTCAGCCCCAGCATTTT | CASSLRESQPQHF
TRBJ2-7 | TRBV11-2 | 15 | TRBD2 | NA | TGTGCCAGCAGCTTAGGACTAGCGAGCTCCTACGAGCAGTACTTC | CASSLGLASSYEQYF
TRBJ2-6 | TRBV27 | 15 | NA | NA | TGTGCCAGCAGTTCCCGGGGGTCTGGGGCCAACGTCCTGACTTTC | CASSSRGSGANVLTF
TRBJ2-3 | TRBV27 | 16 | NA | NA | TGTGCCAGCAGTTTAGGGGGGGGCCTCAACACAGATACGCAGTATTTT | CASSLGGGLNTDTQYF
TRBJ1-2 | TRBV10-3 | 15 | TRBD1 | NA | TGTGCCATCAGTGGATCAACAGGGGCCTTGAGGGGCTACACCTTC | CAISGSTGALRGYTF
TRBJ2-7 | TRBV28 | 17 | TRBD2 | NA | TGTGCCAGCAGTTTATCCTCCCACGCGGGAGGGCGATACGAGCAGTACTTC | CASSLSSHAGGRYEQYF
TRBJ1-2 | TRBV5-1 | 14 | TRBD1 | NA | TGCGCCAGCAGCCTTGACAGGGGGATTTATGGCTACACCTTC | CASSLDRGIYGYTF
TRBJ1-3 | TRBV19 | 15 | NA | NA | TGTGCCAGTCAAGATACTCCAAACTCTGGAAACACCATATATTTT | CASQDTPNSGNTIYF
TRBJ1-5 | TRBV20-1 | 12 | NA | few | TGCAGTGCTAGTCGGGGAAATCAGCCCCAGCATTTT | CSASRGNQPQHF
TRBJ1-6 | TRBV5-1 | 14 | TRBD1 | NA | TGCGCCAGCAGCTCCGGGACAGTGAATTCACCCCTCCACTTT | CASSSGTVNSPLHF
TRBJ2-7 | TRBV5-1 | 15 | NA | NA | TGCGCCAGCAGCTTGGTGGCCGGACAAGCCTACGAGCAGTACTTC | CASSLVAGQAYEQYF
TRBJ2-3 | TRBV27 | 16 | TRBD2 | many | TGTGCCAGCGCTGAGGGACTAGCGGGAGTGGGAGATACGCAGTATTTT | CASAEGLAGVGDTQYF
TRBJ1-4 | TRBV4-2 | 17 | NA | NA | TGTGCCAGCAGCCAGGCTGTAACAGGAGCAACTAATGAAAAACTGTTTTTT | CASSQAVTGATNEKLFF
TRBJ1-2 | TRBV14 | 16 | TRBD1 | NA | TGTGCCAGCAGCCAAACGAGGACAGGGATCTTCTATGGCTACACCTTC | CASSQTRTGIFYGYTF
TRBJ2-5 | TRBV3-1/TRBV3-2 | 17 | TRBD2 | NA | TGTGCCAGCAGCCAAGATGTGTCCCGACTAGCGAGTGAGACCCAGTACTTC | CASSQDVSRLASETQYF
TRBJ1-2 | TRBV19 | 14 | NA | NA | TGTGCCAGTCGCAGGACAGCCGGCAACTATGGCTACACCTTC | CASRRTAGNYGYTF
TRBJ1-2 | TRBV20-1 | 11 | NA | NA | TGCAGTGCTAGAGAGGGGAGTTACTACACCTTC | CSAREGSYYTF
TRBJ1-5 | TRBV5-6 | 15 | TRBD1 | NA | TGTGCCAGCAGCTCTCAGGGGGTGTCCAATCAGCCCCAGCATTTT | CASSSQGVSNQPQHF
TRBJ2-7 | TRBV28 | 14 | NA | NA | TGTGCCAGCAGCAATATACAGGGACCGGGGGAGCAGTACTTC | CASSNIQGPGEQYF
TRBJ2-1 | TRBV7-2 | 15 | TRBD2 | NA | TGTGCCAGCAGCTTAGCGCCGCTAGCGGGAGTTGAGCAGTTCTTC | CASSLAPLAGVEQFF
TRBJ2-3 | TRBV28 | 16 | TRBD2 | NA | TGTGCCACCGGACTGCCTCTAGCGGGAGAGACAGATACGCAGTATTTT | CATGLPLAGETDTQYF
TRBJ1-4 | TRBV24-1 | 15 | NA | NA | TGTGCCACCAGTATCATCCAGGATCCTAATGAAAAACTGTTTTTT | CATSIIQDPNEKLFF
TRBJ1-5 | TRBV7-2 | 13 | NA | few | TGTGCCAGCAGCTTAGTCCAGAATCAGCCCCAGCATTTT | CASSLVQNQPQHF
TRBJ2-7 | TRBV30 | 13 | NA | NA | TGTGCCTGGATTGAAGGGGGGGCCTACGAGCAGTACTTC | CAWIEGGAYEQYF
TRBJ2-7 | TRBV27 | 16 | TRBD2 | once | TGTGCCAGCAGTCCTCGCGGGACTAGCGGGAGCTACGAGCAGTACTTC | CASSPRGTSGSYEQYF
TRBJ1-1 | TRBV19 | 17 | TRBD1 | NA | TGTGCCAGTAGTATAGTCAGGGGGCGGGGAGCGGACACTGAAGCTTTCTTT | CASSIVRGRGADTEAFF
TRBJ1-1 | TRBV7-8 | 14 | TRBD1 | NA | TGTGCCAGCAGCCTGAGGACAGGGGGCTCTGAAGCTTTCTTT | CASSLRTGGSEAFF
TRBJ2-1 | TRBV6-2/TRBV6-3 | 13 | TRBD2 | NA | TGTGCCAGCAGTCTAGCGGGTTACAATGAGCAGTTCTTC | CASSLAGYNEQFF
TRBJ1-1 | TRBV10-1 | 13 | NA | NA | TGCGCCAGCAGTGGGACAGCGAACACTGAAGCTTTCTTT | CASSGTANTEAFF
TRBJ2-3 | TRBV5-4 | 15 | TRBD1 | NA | TGTGCCAGCCAACCCCGACAGGGAAGCACAGATACGCAGTATTTT | CASQPRQGSTDTQYF
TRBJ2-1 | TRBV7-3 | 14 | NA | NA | TGTGCCAGCAGCTTTGGGGCCCGGGACAATGAGCAGTTCTTC | CASSFGARDNEQFF
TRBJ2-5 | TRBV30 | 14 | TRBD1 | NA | TGTGCCTGGGACAGGGACCGACGCCAAGAGACCCAGTACTTC | CAWDRDRRQETQYF
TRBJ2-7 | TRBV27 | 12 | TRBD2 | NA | TGTGCCAGCAGGCTCGGGGGGGGCGAGCAGTACTTC | CASRLGGGEQYF
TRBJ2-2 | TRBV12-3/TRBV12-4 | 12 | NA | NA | TGTGCCAGCAGTACAGGGTTCGGGGAGCTGTTTTTT | CASSTGFGELFF
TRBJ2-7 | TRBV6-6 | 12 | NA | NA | TGTGCCAGCAGTTCCAGGGAATCCGAGCAGTACTTC | CASSSRESEQYF
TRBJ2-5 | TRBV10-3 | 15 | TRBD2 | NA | TGTGCCATCAGTGACCCTGGGACTAGCTCAGAGACCCAGTACTTC | CAISDPGTSSETQYF
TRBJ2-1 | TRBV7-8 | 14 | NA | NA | TGTGCCAGCAGCTTAGTGAGCTCCTACAATGAGCAGTTCTTC | CASSLVSSYNEQFF
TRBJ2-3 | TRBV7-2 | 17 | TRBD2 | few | TGTGCCAGCAGCTTAGTTCTAGCGGGAGGAGAAGCAGATACGCAGTATTTT | CASSLVLAGGEADTQYF
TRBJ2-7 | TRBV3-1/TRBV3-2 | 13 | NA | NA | TGTGCCAGCAGCCAAAAGCCAACCTACGAGCAGTACTTC | CASSQKPTYEQYF
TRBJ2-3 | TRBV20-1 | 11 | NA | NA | TGCAGTGCTTCGATAGCAGATACGCAGTATTTT | CSASIADTQYF
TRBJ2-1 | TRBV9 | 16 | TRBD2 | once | TGTGCCAGCAGCGTAGTGGGCGGGGGCTCCTACAATGAGCAGTTCTTC | CASSVVGGGSYNEQFF
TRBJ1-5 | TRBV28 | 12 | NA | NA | TGTGCCAGCTTGAGGTTCAATCAGCCCCAGCATTTT | CASLRFNQPQHF